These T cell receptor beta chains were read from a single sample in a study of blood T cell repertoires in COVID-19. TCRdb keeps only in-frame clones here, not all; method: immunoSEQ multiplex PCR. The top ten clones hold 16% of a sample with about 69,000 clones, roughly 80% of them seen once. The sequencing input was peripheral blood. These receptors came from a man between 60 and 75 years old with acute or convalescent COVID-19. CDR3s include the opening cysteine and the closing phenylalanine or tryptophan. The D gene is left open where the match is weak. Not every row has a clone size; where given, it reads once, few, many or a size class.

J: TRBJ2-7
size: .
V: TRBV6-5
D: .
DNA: TGTGCCAGCAGTCCGGGTGGATACGAGCAGTACTTC
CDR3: CASSPGGYEQYF

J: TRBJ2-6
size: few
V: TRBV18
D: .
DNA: TGTGCCAGCTCACCACCTCAGGGATATGGGGCCAACGTCCTGACTTTC
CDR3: CASSPPQGYGANVLTF

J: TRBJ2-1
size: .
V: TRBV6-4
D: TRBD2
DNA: TGTGCCAGCAGTCGGAGCGGGGTATCCTACAATGAGCAGTTCTTC
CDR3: CASSRSGVSYNEQFF

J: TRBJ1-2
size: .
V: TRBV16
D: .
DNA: TGTGCCAGCAGCCAATCAGGGGTCCCTGAGTATGGCTACACCTTC
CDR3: CASSQSGVPEYGYTF

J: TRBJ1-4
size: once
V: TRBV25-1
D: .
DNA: TGTGCCAGCAGTGAGGCCGGGTTTGAAAAACTGTTTTTT
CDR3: CASSEAGFEKLFF

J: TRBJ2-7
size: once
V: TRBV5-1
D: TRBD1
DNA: TGCGCCAGCAGCTTAAATAGGGGGACAGGGGGCTACGAGCAGTACTTC
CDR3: CASSLNRGTGGYEQYF

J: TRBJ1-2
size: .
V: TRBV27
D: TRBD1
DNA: TGTGCTAGCAGAGGGGGCAGCTATGGCTACACCTTC
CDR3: CASRGGSYGYTF

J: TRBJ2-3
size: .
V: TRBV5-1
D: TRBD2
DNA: TGCGCCAGCAGCTTAGGGACTAGATCGCCAGATACGCAGTATTTT
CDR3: CASSLGTRSPDTQYF

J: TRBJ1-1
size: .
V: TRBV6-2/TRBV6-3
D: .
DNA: TGTGCCAGCAGTTCATGGGCCTCACACACTGAAGCTTTCTTT
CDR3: CASSSWASHTEAFF

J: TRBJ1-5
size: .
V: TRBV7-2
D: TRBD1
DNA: TGTGCCAGCAGCTTAGCAGGCCACAGGGGACGTCAGCCCCAGCATTTT
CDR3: CASSLAGHRGRQPQHF

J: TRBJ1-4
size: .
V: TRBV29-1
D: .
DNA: TGCAGCGCAGATGCCGGGGAGGCTAATGAAAAACTGTTTTTT
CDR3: CSADAGEANEKLFF

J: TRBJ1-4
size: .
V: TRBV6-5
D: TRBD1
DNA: TGTGCCAGCAGTTACTCGCGGACAGGGGTTTATGAAAAACTGTTTTTT
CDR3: CASSYSRTGVYEKLFF

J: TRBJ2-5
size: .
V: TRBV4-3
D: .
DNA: TGCGCCAGCAGTCGGGTGATGGACCAAGAGACCCAGTACTTC
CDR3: CASSRVMDQETQYF

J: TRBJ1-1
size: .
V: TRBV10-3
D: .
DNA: TGTGCCATCAGTTTGGTTCTCATAGGTGCGGGAAACACTGAAGCTTTCTTT
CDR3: CAISLVLIGAGNTEAFF

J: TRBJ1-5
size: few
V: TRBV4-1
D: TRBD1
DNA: TGCGCCAGCAGCCAAGATCACCCCCCCGGGACAGGGTATAGCAATCAGCCCCAGCATTTT
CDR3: CASSQDHPPGTGYSNQPQHF

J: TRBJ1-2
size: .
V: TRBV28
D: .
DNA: TGTGCCAGCTTCGGGGATTTTACTGGCTACACCTTC
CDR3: CASFGDFTGYTF

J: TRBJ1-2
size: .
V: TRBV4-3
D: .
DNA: TGCGCCAGCAGCCAAGAGGTTGTTGTACAGGGTACGGGCGGCTACACCTTC
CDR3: CASSQEVVVQGTGGYTF

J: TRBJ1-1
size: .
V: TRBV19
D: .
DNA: TGTGCCAGTAGTATAGGGGCAGGGATGAGGACTGAAGCTTTCTTT
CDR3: CASSIGAGMRTEAFF

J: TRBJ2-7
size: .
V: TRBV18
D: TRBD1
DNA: TGTGCCAGCTCACTCCCGGGACAGGGGGCCTACGAGCAGTACTTC
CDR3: CASSLPGQGAYEQYF

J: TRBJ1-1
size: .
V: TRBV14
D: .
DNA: TGTGCCAGCAGCCAGGACAGGAACACTGAAGCTTTCTTT
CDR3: CASSQDRNTEAFF

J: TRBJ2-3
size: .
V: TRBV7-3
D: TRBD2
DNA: TGTGCCAGCAGCCTGGGACTAGCGGGGTCCACAGATACGCAGTATTTT
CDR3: CASSLGLAGSTDTQYF

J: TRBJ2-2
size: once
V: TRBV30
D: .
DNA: TGTGCCTTGGACAGATCGAACACCGGGGAGCTGTTTTTT
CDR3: CALDRSNTGELFF

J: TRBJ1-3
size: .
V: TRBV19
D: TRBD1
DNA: TGTGCCAGTAGCCGACAGGGAACTGGAAACACCATATATTTT
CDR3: CASSRQGTGNTIYF

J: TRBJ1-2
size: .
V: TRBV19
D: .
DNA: TGTGCCAGTAGTATCCCGGGTTCTAACTATGGCTACACCTTC
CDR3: CASSIPGSNYGYTF

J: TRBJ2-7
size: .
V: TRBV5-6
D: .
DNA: TGTGCCAGCGTGGACGGGAACAACTACGAGCAGTACTTC
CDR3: CASVDGNNYEQYF

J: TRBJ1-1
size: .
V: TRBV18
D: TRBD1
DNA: TGTGCCAGCTCACCTCTGAGACAGGGGGCTGACACTGAAGCTTTCTTT
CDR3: CASSPLRQGADTEAFF

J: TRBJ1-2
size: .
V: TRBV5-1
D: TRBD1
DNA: TGCGCCAGCAGCCTGATGGGGACAGGGGATGGCTACACCTTC
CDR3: CASSLMGTGDGYTF

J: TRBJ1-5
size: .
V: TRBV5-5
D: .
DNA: TGTGCCAGCAGCTTGTGGCTTGACAATCAGCCCCAGCATTTT
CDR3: CASSLWLDNQPQHF